These 4 T cell receptor beta chains originate from one sample sequenced in a study of beta chain features in type 1 diabetes. TCRB transcripts that were expressed got sequenced, as all of the isolated RNA had been reverse transcribed. The method was immunoSEQ multiplex PCR; TCRdb's version includes in-frame clones alone and lacks a portion of them. This sample has about 360,000 clones; over 9.5% occur once, and the top ten carry more than 0.015%. Sequencing was done on a sample of naive CD4+ T cells from blood. These receptors were taken from a man younger than 35 in good health.

The chain combines TRBV4-2 with TRBJ2-5; the match to TRBD2 covers 9 bases. The junction had 9 bases not matched to a gene; V was cut back by 0 bases and J by 13 bases. The CDR3 totals 14 residues. The germline gives CDR1 LGHNA, CDR2 YNFKEQ. In nucleotides, the CDR3 is TGTGCCAGCAGCCAAGATTATGCGGGGGGGAGGGGGTACTTC. Its protein is CASSQDYAGGRGYF.

The chain joins TRBV13 to TRBJ1-2; 10 bases map to TRBD1. The CDR3 is 14 residues long. V shed 5 bases, J shed 4 bases, and the junction held 4 bases outside the gene matches. Germline V gives CDR1 PRHDT, CDR2 FYEKMQ (reference sequence). CDR3 loop: CASSLRTGGYGYTF. DNA for the CDR3: TGTGCCAGCAGCCTAAGGACAGGGGGCTATGGCTACACCTTC.

The genes are TRBV9 and TRBJ1-6; D ambiguous. This CDR3 has 15 amino acids. The V and J ends lost 0 bases and 10 bases respectively, with 14 bases between them. CDR1 SGDLS and CDR2 YYNGEE come from the germline V gene. The CDR3 DNA is TGTGCCAGCAGCGTAGATCCGGGTCTTACCTCACCCCTCCACTTT. Its translation is CASSVDPGLTSPLHF.

This chain connects TRBV30 to TRBJ1-1; no definite D call. Looked up from germline, CDR1 is GTSNPN and CDR2 is SVGIG (reference sequence). Trimming cost V 2 bases and J 4 bases, with 17 bases left between them. This CDR3 spans 15 amino acids. The CDR3 is CAWSRRVSQITEAFF. The DNA of the CDR3 is TGTGCCTGGAGTAGGAGGGTAAGCCAGATCACTGAAGCTTTCTTT.